This is a list of T cell receptor beta chains from one sample in a study of shared clonotypes between healthy human individuals. Sequencing was performed with immunoSEQ multiplex PCR; in TCRdb, only in-frame clones are kept and a portion is missing. The repertoire consists of some 1,100,000 clones, with around 78% occurring once and the leading ten covering 0.5% to 0.6%. The sample was memory CD4+ T cells from PBMCs. These receptors all come from a man aged 18-30 years in good health. Some clones in this sample may be carry-over from other donors' samples. CDR3s include the opening cysteine and the closing phenylalanine or tryptophan. The order of the fields is V gene, D gene, J gene, clone size, CDR3 DNA, CDR3 protein. The D gene is left open where the match is weak. Not all rows give a size; the values are once, few, many and, for expanded clones, a class.

TRBV5-4	NA	TRBJ1-2	NA	TGTGCCAGCACCTATACCGGGATAAACTATGGCTACACCTTC	CASTYTGINYGYTF
TRBV27	TRBD1	TRBJ1-5	many	TGTGCCAGCAGTACTAGACAGGGTGGGGGTCAGCCCCAGCATTTT	CASSTRQGGGQPQHF
TRBV28	TRBD2	TRBJ2-3	NA	TGTGCCAGCAGGGGAACCGCGACTAGCCTAAATACGCAGTATTTT	CASRGTATSLNTQYF
TRBV4-2	NA	TRBJ2-7	NA	TGTGCCAGCAGCCAAGAAGGACTACCAGCAGGCGAGCAGTACTTC	CASSQEGLPAGEQYF
TRBV18	TRBD2	TRBJ2-2	NA	TGTGCCAGCTCACCGCCCTCTGCGGGAGGACCCGCCGGGGAGCTGTTTTTT	CASSPPSAGGPAGELFF
TRBV19	NA	TRBJ1-4	NA	TGTGCCAGTAGGTACAGGGCACAGCGAAATAATGAAAAACTGTTTTTT	CASRYRAQRNNEKLFF
TRBV11-2	TRBD2	TRBJ2-1	NA	TGTGCCAGCAGCCCCCAGGGGCTAGCGGGACTGGATGAGCAGTTCTTC	CASSPQGLAGLDEQFF
TRBV4-3	TRBD2	TRBJ2-3	NA	TGCGCCAGCAGCCAGCGACTAGCTGGGGCAGATACGCAGTATTTT	CASSQRLAGADTQYF
TRBV5-4	NA	TRBJ2-5	once	TGTGCCAGCAGCTGGGGGGGGGCTCAGACCCAGTACTTC	CASSWGGAQTQYF
TRBV25-1	TRBD1	TRBJ2-7	NA	TGTGCCAGCAGTGACACTACCGGGACAGGGGCCCGGGAGCAGTACTTC	CASSDTTGTGAREQYF
TRBV30	TRBD2	TRBJ2-1	NA	TGTGCCTGGAGGCCCGCACTAGCGGGAGTGAATGAGCAGTTCTTC	CAWRPALAGVNEQFF
TRBV6-5	TRBD2	TRBJ2-2	once	TGTGCCAGCAGTTATGGGTTGACTAGCTACACCGGGGAGCTGTTTTTT	CASSYGLTSYTGELFF
TRBV14	NA	TRBJ1-4	NA	TGTGCCAGCAGCTCCGGGGCCTTGAGTGAAAAACTGTTTTTT	CASSSGALSEKLFF
TRBV5-1	NA	TRBJ2-1	NA	TGCGCCAGCAGCTTGGCCCAAAGCCTTCTGAATGAGCAGTTCTTC	CASSLAQSLLNEQFF
TRBV30	NA	TRBJ2-7	NA	TGTGCCTGGAGTGTACTATATGAGCAGTACTTC	CAWSVLYEQYF
TRBV25-1	NA	TRBJ2-3	once	TGTGCCAGCAGTGTCGGGTCGGTTGATACGCAGTATTTT	CASSVGSVDTQYF
TRBV29-1	NA	TRBJ1-2	NA	TGCAGCGTCCCAGATTGGGGTGGCTCCTATGGCTACACCTTC	CSVPDWGGSYGYTF
TRBV7-2	TRBD1	TRBJ1-4	few	TGTGCCAGCAGCCCGGACAGGGCCAATGAAAAACTGTTTTTT	CASSPDRANEKLFF
TRBV5-1	NA	TRBJ1-1	NA	TGCGCCAGCAGCTTGAGACAGAGCACTGAAGCTTTCTTT	CASSLRQSTEAFF
TRBV30	TRBD1	TRBJ2-7	NA	TGTGCCTGGAGTGTGTTGGGACAGGGGACCGAGCAGTACTTC	CAWSVLGQGTEQYF
TRBV5-1	NA	TRBJ1-1	many	TGCGCCAGCAGCTTGCAAAGGAACACTGAAGCTTTCTTT	CASSLQRNTEAFF
TRBV28	TRBD1	TRBJ1-5	NA	TGTGCCAGCAGGGGCAGGGGGTTAAATCAGCCCCAGCATTTT	CASRGRGLNQPQHF
TRBV28	TRBD1	TRBJ2-7	NA	TGTGCCAGCAGTTCGGGGGACAGGGTATTGGGCACCTACGAGCAGTACTTC	CASSSGDRVLGTYEQYF
TRBV5-1	NA	TRBJ1-3	NA	TGCGCCAGCAGCTTGTTTACCGGAAACACCATATATTTT	CASSLFTGNTIYF
TRBV19	NA	TRBJ1-2	few	TGTGCCAGTAGCCTCCAAACTAACTATGGCTACACCTTC	CASSLQTNYGYTF
TRBV7-9	NA	TRBJ2-3	NA	TGTGCCAGCAGCCCGTCGGGGGCCACAGATACGCAGTATTTT	CASSPSGATDTQYF
TRBV6-6	TRBD1	TRBJ1-1	NA	TGTGCCGGGGACAGGGGAACGGGGACTGAAGCTTTCTTT	CAGDRGTGTEAFF
TRBV2	NA	TRBJ2-1	NA	TGTGCCAGCAGTGGGGTAGCGGACTACAATGAGCAGTTCTTC	CASSGVADYNEQFF
TRBV10-3	NA	TRBJ2-3	many	TGTGCCATCAGTGAGCATGGTGAGAGCACAGATACGCAGTATTTT	CAISEHGESTDTQYF
TRBV27	NA	TRBJ2-7	few	TGTGCCAGCAGTTTAGCCGGTCCTAACTACGAGCAGTACTTC	CASSLAGPNYEQYF
TRBV7-8	NA	TRBJ2-5	NA	TGTGCCAGCAGCTTCTCTCGGGTAGTGGGAGAGACCCAGTACTTC	CASSFSRVVGETQYF
TRBV9	TRBD2	TRBJ2-1	once	TGTGCCAGCAGCGTAGGTCCCGGACTAGCGGCGATTGGGAAGTTCTTC	CASSVGPGLAAIGKFF
TRBV18	NA	TRBJ1-4	NA	TGTGCCAGCTCACCACAGGCTAGCGATGAAAAACTGTTTTTT	CASSPQASDEKLFF
TRBV11-2	NA	TRBJ1-1	NA	TGTGCCAGCAGCCGCGCAGAGAAAAACACTGAAGCTTTCTTT	CASSRAEKNTEAFF
TRBV5-1	NA	TRBJ1-1	NA	TGCGCCAGCTCCTGGAGGGCAGATAACACTGAAGCTTTCTTT	CASSWRADNTEAFF
TRBV14	NA	TRBJ1-1	NA	TGTGCCAGCAGCCAAAACCGGAGGGGCACTGAAGCTTTCTTT	CASSQNRRGTEAFF
TRBV27	NA	TRBJ1-2	NA	TGTGCCAGCAGTTTACGGTGGCAGACTTATGGCTACACCTTC	CASSLRWQTYGYTF
TRBV10-3	NA	TRBJ2-3	NA	TGTGCCATCAGTGATGCACGGAGCGGAAGGGGAGATACGCAGTATTTT	CAISDARSGRGDTQYF
TRBV11-3	NA	TRBJ2-2	NA	TGTGCCAGCAGCTTAAGGTTACAGGGACGAGGGGAGCTGTTTTTT	CASSLRLQGRGELFF
TRBV11-2	NA	TRBJ1-3	once	TGTGCCAGCAGCCCGACCACCCCTGGAAACACCATATATTTT	CASSPTTPGNTIYF
TRBV19	NA	TRBJ1-5	NA	TGTGCCAGTAGTATAGGCCGTACAGGGAATCAGCCCCAGCATTTT	CASSIGRTGNQPQHF
TRBV27	TRBD1	TRBJ1-6	once	TGTGCCAGCAGTCGGGACAGGGGGTACTCACCCCTCCACTTT	CASSRDRGYSPLHF